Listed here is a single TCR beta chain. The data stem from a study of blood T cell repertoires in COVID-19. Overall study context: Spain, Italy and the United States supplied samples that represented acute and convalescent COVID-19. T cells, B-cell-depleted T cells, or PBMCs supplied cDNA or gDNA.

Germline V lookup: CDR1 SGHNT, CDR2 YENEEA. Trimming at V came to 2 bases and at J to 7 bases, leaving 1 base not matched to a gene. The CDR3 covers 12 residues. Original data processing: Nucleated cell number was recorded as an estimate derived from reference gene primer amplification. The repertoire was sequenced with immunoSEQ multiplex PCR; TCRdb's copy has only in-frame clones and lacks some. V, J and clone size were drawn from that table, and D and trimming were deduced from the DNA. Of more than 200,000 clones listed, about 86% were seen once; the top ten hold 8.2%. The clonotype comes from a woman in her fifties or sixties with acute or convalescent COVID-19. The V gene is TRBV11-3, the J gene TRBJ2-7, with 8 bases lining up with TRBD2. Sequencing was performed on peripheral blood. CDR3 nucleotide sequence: TGTGCCAGCAGCTTAACGGGAGGGGAGCAGTACTTC. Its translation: CASSLTGGEQYF.